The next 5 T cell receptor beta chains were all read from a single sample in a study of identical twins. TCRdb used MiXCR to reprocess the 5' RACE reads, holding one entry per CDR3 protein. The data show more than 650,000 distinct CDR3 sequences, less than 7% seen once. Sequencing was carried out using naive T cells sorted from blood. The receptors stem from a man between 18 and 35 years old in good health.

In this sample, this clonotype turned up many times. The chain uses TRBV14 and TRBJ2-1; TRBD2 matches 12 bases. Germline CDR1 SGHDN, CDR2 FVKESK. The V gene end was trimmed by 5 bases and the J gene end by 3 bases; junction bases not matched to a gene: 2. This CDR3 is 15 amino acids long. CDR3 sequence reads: CASSGLAGSYNEQFF. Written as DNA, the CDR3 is TGTGCCAGCAGCGGACTAGCGGGAAGCTACAATGAGCAGTTCTTC.

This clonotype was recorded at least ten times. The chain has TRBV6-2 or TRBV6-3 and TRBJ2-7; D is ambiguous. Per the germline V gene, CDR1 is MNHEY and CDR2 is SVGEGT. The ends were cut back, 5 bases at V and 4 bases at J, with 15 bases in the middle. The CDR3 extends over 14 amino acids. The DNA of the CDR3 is TGTGCCAGCAGTCAATCACGCCAGGCTTACGAGCAGTACTTC. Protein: CASSQSRQAYEQYF.

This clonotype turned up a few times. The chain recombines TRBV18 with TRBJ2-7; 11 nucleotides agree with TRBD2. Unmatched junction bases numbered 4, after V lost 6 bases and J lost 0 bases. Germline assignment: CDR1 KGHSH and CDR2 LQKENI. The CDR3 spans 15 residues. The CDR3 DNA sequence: TGTGCCAGCTCTCAGACTAGCGGGACCTCCTACGAGCAGTACGTC. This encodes CASSQTSGTSYEQYV.

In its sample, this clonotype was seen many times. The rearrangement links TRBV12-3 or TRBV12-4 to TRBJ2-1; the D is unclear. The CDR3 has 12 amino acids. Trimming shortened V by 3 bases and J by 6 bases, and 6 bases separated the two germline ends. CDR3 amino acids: CASSFSLNEQFF. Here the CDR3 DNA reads TGTGCCAGCAGTTTCTCCCTCAATGAGCAGTTCTTC.

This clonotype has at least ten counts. The CDR3 loop is CASSTGTSPGTQYF. The CDR3 DNA follows: TGTGCCAGCAGCACCGGGACTAGCCCGGGTACGCAGTATTTT. This chain connects TRBV6-1 to TRBJ2-3; 9 bases are shared with TRBD2. Germline V gene lookup returns CDR1 MNHNS and CDR2 SASEGT. The CDR3 is 14 amino acids. Unmatched junction bases numbered 9, after V lost 6 bases and J lost 8 bases.